The 24 T cell receptor beta chains given below trace back to one sample, sequenced in a study of early T cells in non-severe SARS-CoV-2 infection. TCRdb used MiXCR to reprocess the 5' RACE reads, holding one entry per CDR3 protein. The sample holds about 60,000 distinct CDR3 sequences; approximately 8.3% are singletons and the top ten take under 4%. Sequenced input: whole blood. All receptors derive from an adult who was a healthcare worker with PCR-confirmed SARS-CoV-2 infection or an uninfected control (not recorded which).

This sequence joins TRBV6-6 and TRBJ2-2, with a weak D call TRBD1 (6 bases). Looked up from germline, CDR1 is MNHNY and CDR2 is SVGAGI (reference sequence). Trimming pared 5 bases from V and 7 bases from J, leaving 14 bases between. The CDR3 is 14 residues long. CDR3 sequence reads: CASSPRGDRGELFF. For the CDR3, the DNA is TGTGCCAGCAGTCCCAGGGGTGATCGCGGGGAGCTGTTTTTT.

This clonotype showed up just a few times. The rearrangement joins TRBV30 to TRBJ2-3; D might be TRBD2 (5 bases). V was clipped by 5 bases and J by 5 bases, with 11 bases between them. The length of the CDR3 is 12 residues. Germline V gives CDR1 GTSNPN, CDR2 SVGIG (reference sequence). This CDR3 is CAWEAVGDTQYF. Written as DNA, the CDR3 is TGTGCCTGGGAAGCGGTCGGAGATACGCAGTATTTT.

The chain carries TRBV6-1 and TRBJ2-7; 11 bases map to TRBD2. The V segment lost 7 bases and the J segment 6 bases; nucleotides outside the gene matches: 11. Germline CDR1 MNHNS, CDR2 SASEGT. The CDR3 totals 15 residues. CDR3 nucleotides: TGTGCCAGCACAGCAGTTAGCGGGAGGGAGAGCGAGCAGTACTTC. Its protein product is CASTAVSGRESEQYF.

This clonotype is medium-sized (0.01 to 0.1%). The CDR3 region has the DNA TGTGCCAGCAGCGCTTATAATAGCGGCCAAAACATTCAGTACTTC. Protein: CASSAYNSGQNIQYF. The chain links TRBV5-5 to TRBJ2-4; D may be TRBD2 (6 bases). CDR1 is SGHKS and CDR2 is YYEKEE in the germline V gene (reference sequence). The V gene lost 4 bases and the J gene lost 5 bases, with 16 bases spanning the gap. This CDR3 is 15 amino acids long.

The chain employs TRBV20-1 and TRBJ1-3; 8 positions agree with TRBD1. J was trimmed by 3 bases and V by 3 bases; bases with no gene match: 10. The germline V gene has CDR1 DFQATT and CDR2 SNEGSKA (reference sequence). The CDR3 sequence is 16 residues long. For the CDR3, the DNA is TGCAGTGCTAGGGAACGGACAGGGTTACGTGGAAACACCATATATTTT. Translated: CSARERTGLRGNTIYF.

Comment on this clonotype: Being one base from a much bigger clone, this may be a read error. This chain links TRBV6-1 with TRBJ1-6; 7 bases line up with TRBD1. The V gene's germline CDR1 is MNHNS and CDR2 SASEGT. The CDR3 is 13 amino acids. The DNA of the CDR3 is TGTGCCGGCAGTGACAGGGATAATTCACCCCTCCACTTT. Its translation is CAGSDRDNSPLHF.

This clonotype showed up just a few times. The genes are TRBV7-6 and TRBJ2-3; 10 positions agree with TRBD2. This CDR3 is built from 18 residues. The germline V gene encodes CDR1 SGHVS and CDR2 FNYEAQ. Trimming at V came to 1 base and at J to 1 base, leaving 8 bases not matched to a gene. The CDR3 protein is CASSLVPSGRLRTDTQYF. The CDR3 region has the DNA TGTGCCAGCAGCTTAGTACCTAGCGGGAGATTACGCACAGATACGCAGTATTTT.

The gene calls are TRBV28 and TRBJ2-1, with 12 bases lining up with TRBD1. Germline trimming cut 7 bases from V and 9 bases from J; bases unmatched to any gene: 10. This CDR3 has 15 residues. Germline loops: CDR1 MDHEN, CDR2 SYDVKM. CDR3 region: CASTIGGQGASEQFF. The DNA of the CDR3 is TGTGCCAGCACCATTGGGGGACAGGGGGCAAGTGAGCAGTTCTTC.

The chain carries TRBV29-1 and TRBJ2-5, with 10 bases that match TRBD2. J was trimmed by 4 bases and V by 1 base; bases with no gene match: 0. The germline CDR1 and CDR2 sequences are SQVTM and ANQGSEA. The CDR3 has 13 residues. CDR3 amino acids: CSVEVAGGETQYF. CDR3 nucleotides: TGCAGCGTTGAAGTAGCGGGAGGAGAGACCCAGTACTTC.

This sequence joins TRBV5-8 and TRBJ1-2, with D possibly being TRBD1 (6 bases). The CDR3 runs to 16 residues. V lost 3 bases and J lost 3, with 18 bases in between. Germline assignment: CDR1 SGHTS and CDR2 YDEGEE. For the CDR3, the DNA is TGTGCCAGCAGCTCGTATGGGGACACCGTTTACTATGGCTACACCTTC. Translating gives CASSSYGDTVYYGYTF. The full variable domain, with the rest looked up from reference TRBV5-8 and TRBJ1-2, is EAGVTQSPTHLIKTRGQQATLRCSPISGHTSVYWYQQALGLGLQFLLWYDEGEERNRGNFPPRFSGRQFPNYSSELNVNALELEDSALYLCASSSYGDTVYYGYTFGSGTRLTVV.

In this sample, this clonotype turned up a few times. The rearrangement links TRBV18 to TRBJ1-5, with no clear D. The V end was cut by 3 bases, the J end by 4 bases, with 4 bases between. Germline lookup yields CDR1 KGHSH and CDR2 LQKENI. The CDR3 has 12 residues. CDR3 bases: TGTGCCAGCTCACCTGAGAATCAGCCCCAGCATTTT. It specifies CASSPENQPQHF.

This clonotype has at least ten counts. This chain connects TRBV5-1 to TRBJ2-7, with TRBD1 matching over 8 bases. This CDR3 region has 15 residues. The ends lost 0 bases at V and 7 bases at J; junction bases unmatched: 9. Per germline, CDR1 SGHRS and CDR2 YFSETQ. The CDR3 protein is CASSLEGTGAREQYF. CDR3 nucleotide sequence: TGCGCCAGCAGCTTGGAAGGGACAGGTGCAAGGGAGCAGTACTTC.

This clonotype was seen a few times. The chain employs TRBV6-5 and TRBJ2-6; D gene uncertain. CDR3 size: 13 residues. V lost 8 bases and J lost 1, with 6 bases in between. Germline V CDR1 and CDR2: MNHEY, SVGAGI. CDR3 DNA sequence: TGTGCCAGCCAGAATTCTGGGGCCAACGTCCTGACTTTC. This gives the protein CASQNSGANVLTF.

The genes are TRBV19 and TRBJ1-6; TRBD1 matches 7 bases. CDR3 length equals 13 residues. The V segment lost 4 bases and the J segment 6 bases; nucleotides outside the gene matches: 0. Germline V lookup: CDR1 LNHDA, CDR2 SQIVND (reference sequence). The CDR3 loop is CASSNRGNSPLHF. In nucleotides, the CDR3 is TGTGCCAGTAGTAACAGGGGTAATTCACCCCTCCACTTT.

In its sample, this clonotype was seen a few times. The chain couples TRBV4-3 to TRBJ2-2; the match to TRBD2 covers 8 bases. The CDR3 runs to 16 residues. Germline lookup yields CDR1 LGHNA and CDR2 YSLEER. V dropped 4 bases and J dropped 0; count of bases not matched to a gene: 4. CDR3 coding DNA: TGCGCCAGCAGCCCCATAGCGGGATCGAACACCGGGGAGCTGTTTTTT. Translated, it gives CASSPIAGSNTGELFF.

V and J are TRBV7-9 and TRBJ1-3; D might be TRBD1 (5 bases). V lost 5 bases to trimming and J lost 4 bases, with 12 bases between them. Per the germline V gene, CDR1 is SEHNR and CDR2 is FQNEAQ (reference sequence). This CDR3 spans 14 amino acids. The CDR3 coding sequence is TGTGCCAGCAGCCGCGGGACTTCCGGAAACACCATATATTTT. This sequence encodes CASSRGTSGNTIYF.

In this sample, this clonotype turned up many times. The gene calls are TRBV23-1 and TRBJ1-6; 10 positions match TRBD1. TRBV23-1 is filed as an ORF, its function uncertain. V gave up 10 bases and J gave up 7 bases; unmatched junction bases: 7. The CDR3 is 14 amino acids. The CDR3 reads CATGDRGHNSPLHF. The CDR3 DNA reads as TGCGCCACCGGGGACAGGGGCCACAATTCACCCCTCCACTTT.

Details on this clonotype: A read error may be the cause here, since a much bigger clone is one base away. This chain uses TRBV5-6 with TRBJ2-7; a weak D match, TRBD2 (5 bases). V dropped 4 bases and J dropped 5 bases, with 13 bases sitting between them. CDR1 is SGHDT, CDR2 YYEEEE, per germline. This CDR3 is 13 amino acids long. For the CDR3, the DNA is TGTGCCAGCAGCCCTTGGACTGGTAACGAGCAGTACTTC. Amino acids: CASSPWTGNEQYF.

The chain couples TRBV7-2 to TRBJ1-1; D is undetermined. There are 13 residues in the CDR3. Germline V lookup: CDR1 SGHTA, CDR2 FQGNSA. V lost 1 base to trimming and J lost 1 base, with 4 bases between them. The chain's CDR3 is CASSLGRNTEAFF. CDR3 sequence (DNA): TGTGCCAGCAGCTTAGGACGGAACACTGAAGCTTTCTTT. The full variable domain, in which reference TRBV7-2 and TRBJ1-1 provide the parts outside the CDR3, is GAGVSQSPSNKVTEKGKDVELRCDPISGHTALYWYRQSLGQGLEFLIYFQGNSAPDKSGLPSDRFSAERTGGSVSTLTIQRTQQEDSAVYLCASSLGRNTEAFFGQGTRLTVV.

CDR3 region: CASIHTTPLNTEAFF. In DNA form, the CDR3 reads TGTGCCAGCATCCATACTACTCCCCTGAACACTGAAGCTTTCTTT. The chain has TRBV7-6 and TRBJ1-1; D not resolved. The germline CDR1 and CDR2 sequences are SGHVS and FNYEAQ. V was pared by 7 bases and J by 0 bases, with 15 bases between. CDR3 length: 15 amino acids.

The chain has TRBV29-1 and TRBJ1-2; D is ambiguous. Germline V CDR1 and CDR2: SQVTM, ANQGSEA. V lost 4 bases and J 5 bases, leaving 14 bases between the germline ends. The CDR3 spans 13 residues. CDR3 DNA sequence: TGCAGCGTTGTTCCAGACGGAGGGTATGGCTACACCTTC. Translation: CSVVPDGGYGYTF.

With respect to this clonotype: One end of the junction does not line up with germline, which may come from a read error. The CDR3 bases are TGTGCCAGTAGTTTTTGGGGGGCTGAAGCTTTCTTT. Its translation is CASSFWGAEAFF. The J gene is TRBJ1-1, the V gene TRBV12-3 or TRBV12-4; possible D gene TRBD1, 5 bases. The CDR3 runs 12 residues.

The rearrangement uses TRBV7-2 and TRBJ2-7; 8 nucleotides agree with TRBD2. CDR3 length equals 11 residues. Germline assignment: CDR1 SGHTA and CDR2 FQGNSA. The J segment lost 3 bases and the V segment lost 11 bases, leaving 3 bases of the junction unmatched. DNA for the CDR3: TGTGCCGGGACTAGAGGCTACGAGCAGTACTTC. This gives the protein CAGTRGYEQYF.

This clonotype turned up a few times. J is TRBJ2-3 and V is TRBV5-1; D may be TRBD2 (6 bases). Trimming stripped 0 bases from V and 1 base from J, with 9 bases between. The CDR3 is made up of 15 amino acids. CDR1 is SGHRS and CDR2 is YFSETQ in the germline V gene. The CDR3 protein is CASSLEASGTDTQYF. For the CDR3, the DNA is TGCGCCAGCAGCTTGGAGGCTAGCGGCACAGATACGCAGTATTTT.